The subject of this entry is one TCR beta chain. No antigen is known for it. It has no much larger one-base neighbor in the sample; base qualities were not kept. The CDR3 regions of human TCRbeta chains were analyzed by immunosequencing. Per the source publication's procedure: Repertoire TCRs were matched against a reference library of SARS-CoV-2-specific TCRs generated with the MIRA antigen-specificity platform. Breadth was defined as the fraction of unique TCRs that were SARS-CoV-2-associated. Depth was defined as the fraction of total T cells that were SARS-CoV-2-associated. Using the MIRA data, each spike-specific TCR was mapped to the spike region that the TCR reacts to and placed in a CD4 or CD8 class. Log10-transformed breadth and depth values were compared by one-way ANOVA with Sidak's multiple comparisons tests. Held by TCRdb, this immuneACCESS table contains in-frame sequences only and omits some clones. Under half of the omission traces to an unresolved V gene where checked; the cause of the rest is unknown. The V and J calls and clone size were taken over from that table, and D and trimming were inferred from the DNA. This sample comprises some 120,000 clones, 89% of them detected only once. The top ten hold approximately 8.8% of the sample.

The sample belongs to a study of T cell responses to AZD1222 COVID-19 vaccine (dated by TCRdb to the early 2020s). Describing the broader study: TCR sequencing covered 233 trial participants: nearly 210 given two doses of AZD1222 and 26 given two doses of MenACWY control vaccine. Trial participants were enrolled by age into 18-55, 56-69 and 70-plus year subgroups, with 148, 28 and 57 TCR-sequenced participants respectively.

What the work shows at the level of the full study, not this receptor alone: In the small 56-69-year group, the increase in depth fell short of significance, most likely because of low power. Participants were mostly white British and included more females than males, and it was suggested by the authors that clonal diversity may have been underestimated. Vaccine-associated CD4 TCRs spanned the whole spike protein, with dominant responses in regions 160-218 and 743-854. After two AZD1222 doses, both the breadth and the depth of spike-specific TCRs were significantly higher than at day 0 and than in MenACWY recipients. No day 14 peak-response samples were available, so repertoires were characterized only after the peak T cell response. Reportedly, close to half of the unique spike-specific TCRs recognized epitopes lying outside the regions that are mutated in the B.1.351 and B.1.1.7 variants. Only a handful of AZD1222 recipients were SARS-CoV-2 seropositive at baseline, limiting conclusions about previously exposed vaccinees.

The time point label here, explained by the study, means: about 28 days (+/-7) after the second vaccine dose. AZD1222 recipients whose second dose came at about 4 weeks and those whose second dose came at about 12 weeks were combined into one group, since spike-specific TCR depth and breadth did not differ between the two schedules. Vaccinee samples were obtained from the UK trials COV001 and COV002, which included a single-blind randomized controlled phase 2/3 trial of AZD1222 (ChAdOx1 nCoV-19) in healthy adults. For TCRbeta chain sequencing, PBMC samples from trial participants were taken at day 0 and at day 28 after the second dose. Trimming takes 4 bases off V and 4 bases off J; junction bases not matched to a gene: 4. The CDR3 spans 15 residues, from the cysteine through the phenylalanine. The kept DNA is CDR3 alone, 45 bases in frame from the first base. The germline V gene supplies CDR1 MNHEY and CDR2 SVGAGI.

The clonotype originates from an adult who received the AZD1222 COVID-19 vaccine. The sequencing here drew on peripheral blood, taken 28 days after the second AZD1222 dose. The rearranged segments are TRBV6-5 and TRBJ2-2; TRBD2 fits 9 bases in the junction. The bases are TGTGCCAGCAGTTGGGCGGGGGGGCCCACCGGGGAGCTGTTTTTT. Its translation is CASSWAGGPTGELFF.